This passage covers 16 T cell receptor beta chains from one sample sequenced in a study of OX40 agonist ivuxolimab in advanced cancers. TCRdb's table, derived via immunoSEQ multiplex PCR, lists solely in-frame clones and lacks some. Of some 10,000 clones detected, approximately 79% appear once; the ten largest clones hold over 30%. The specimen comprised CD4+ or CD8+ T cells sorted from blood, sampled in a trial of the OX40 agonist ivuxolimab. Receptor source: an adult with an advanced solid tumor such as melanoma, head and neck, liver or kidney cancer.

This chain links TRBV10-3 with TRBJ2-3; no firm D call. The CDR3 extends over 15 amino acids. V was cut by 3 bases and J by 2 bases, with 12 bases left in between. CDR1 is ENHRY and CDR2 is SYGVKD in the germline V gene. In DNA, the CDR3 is TGTGCCATCAGTGATTCGACACCTTCCACAGATACGCAGTATTTT. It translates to CAISDSTPSTDTQYF.

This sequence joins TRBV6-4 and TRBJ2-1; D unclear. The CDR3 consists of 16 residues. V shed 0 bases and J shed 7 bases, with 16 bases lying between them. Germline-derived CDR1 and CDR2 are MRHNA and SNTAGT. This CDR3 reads CASSDSIKRPINEQFF. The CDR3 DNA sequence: TGTGCCAGCAGTGACTCGATTAAGCGTCCCATTAATGAGCAGTTCTTC.

DNA of the CDR3: TGTGCCTGGGGGGTTGGGACCCAGTACTTC. Translating gives CAWGVGTQYF. The J gene is TRBJ2-5, the V gene TRBV30; D not resolved. Germline CDR1 reads GTSNPN; CDR2 reads SVGIG (reference sequence). The CDR3 loop spans 10 amino acids. V lost 5 bases to trimming and J lost 7 bases, with 8 bases between them. The full variable domain, with the rest looked up from reference TRBV30 and TRBJ2-5, is SQTIHQWPATLVQPVGSPLSLECTVEGTSNPNLYWYRQAAGRGLQLLFYSVGIGQISSEVPQNLSASRPQDRQFILSSKKLLLSDSGFYLCAWGVGTQYFGPGTRLLVL.

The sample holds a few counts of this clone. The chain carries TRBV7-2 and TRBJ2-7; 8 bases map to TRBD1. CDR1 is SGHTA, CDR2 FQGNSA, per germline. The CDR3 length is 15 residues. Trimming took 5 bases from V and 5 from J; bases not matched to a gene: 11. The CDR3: CASSTRQGSGNEQYF. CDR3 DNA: TGTGCCAGCAGCACTCGACAGGGGTCAGGAAACGAGCAGTACTTC.

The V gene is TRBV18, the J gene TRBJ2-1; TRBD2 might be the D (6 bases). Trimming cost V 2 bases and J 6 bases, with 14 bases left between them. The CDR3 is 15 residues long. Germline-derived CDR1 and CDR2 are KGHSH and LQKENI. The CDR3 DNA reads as TGTGCCAGCTCACCAGTAGCGGATCCTTTCAATGAGCAGTTCTTC. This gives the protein CASSPVADPFNEQFF.

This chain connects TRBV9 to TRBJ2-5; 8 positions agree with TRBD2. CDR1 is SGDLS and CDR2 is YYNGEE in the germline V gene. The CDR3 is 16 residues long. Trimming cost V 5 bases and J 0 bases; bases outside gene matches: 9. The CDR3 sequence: CASSHREGGYQETQYF. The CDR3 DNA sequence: TGTGCCAGCAGTCATCGGGAGGGGGGATACCAAGAGACCCAGTACTTC.

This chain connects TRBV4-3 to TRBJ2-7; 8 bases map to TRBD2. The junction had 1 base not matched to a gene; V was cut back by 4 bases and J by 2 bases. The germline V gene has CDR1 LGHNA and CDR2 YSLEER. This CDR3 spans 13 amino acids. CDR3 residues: CASSPGLAYEQYF. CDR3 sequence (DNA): TGCGCCAGCAGCCCGGGACTAGCCTACGAGCAGTACTTC.

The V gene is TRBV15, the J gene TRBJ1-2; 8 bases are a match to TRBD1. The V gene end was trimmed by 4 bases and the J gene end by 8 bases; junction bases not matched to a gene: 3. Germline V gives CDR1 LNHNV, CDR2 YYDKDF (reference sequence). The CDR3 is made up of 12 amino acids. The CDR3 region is CATSTGGGGYTF. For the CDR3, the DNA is TGTGCCACCAGCACAGGGGGCGGAGGCTACACCTTC.

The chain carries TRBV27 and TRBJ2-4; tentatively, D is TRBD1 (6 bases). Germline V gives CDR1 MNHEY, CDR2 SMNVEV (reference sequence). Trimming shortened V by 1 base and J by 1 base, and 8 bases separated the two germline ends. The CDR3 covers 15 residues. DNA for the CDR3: TGTGCCAGCAGTTTATACAGGGCGGCCAAAAACATTCAGTACTTC. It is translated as CASSLYRAAKNIQYF.

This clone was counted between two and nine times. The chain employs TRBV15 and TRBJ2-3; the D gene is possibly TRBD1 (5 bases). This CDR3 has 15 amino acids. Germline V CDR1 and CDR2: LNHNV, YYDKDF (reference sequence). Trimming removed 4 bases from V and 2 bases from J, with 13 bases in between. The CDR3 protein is CATSTQTGFTDTQYF. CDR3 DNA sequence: TGTGCCACCAGCACACAAACAGGATTCACAGATACGCAGTATTTT.

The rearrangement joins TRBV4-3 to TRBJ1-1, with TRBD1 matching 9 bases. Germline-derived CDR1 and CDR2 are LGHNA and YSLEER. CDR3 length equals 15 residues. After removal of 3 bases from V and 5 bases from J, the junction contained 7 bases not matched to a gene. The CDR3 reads CASSQASDRGTEAFF. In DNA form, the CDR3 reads TGCGCCAGCAGCCAGGCCTCGGACAGGGGAACTGAAGCTTTCTTT.

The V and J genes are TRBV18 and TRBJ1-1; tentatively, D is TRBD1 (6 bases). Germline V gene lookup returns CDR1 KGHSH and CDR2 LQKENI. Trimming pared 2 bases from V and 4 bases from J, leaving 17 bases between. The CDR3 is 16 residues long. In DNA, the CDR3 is TGTGCCAGCTCACCAATAACAGGGTCATGGGGCACTGAAGCTTTCTTT. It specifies CASSPITGSWGTEAFF.

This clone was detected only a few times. The CDR3 protein is CASSQADRTRETQYF. In DNA form, the CDR3 reads TGTGCCAGCAGCCAAGCCGACAGGACTCGAGAGACCCAGTACTTC. The gene calls are TRBV4-2 and TRBJ2-5, with D tentatively TRBD1 (6 bases). CDR1 LGHNA and CDR2 YNFKEQ come from the germline V gene. The CDR3 consists of 15 residues. Trimming took 1 base from V and 4 from J, leaving 13 bases between them.

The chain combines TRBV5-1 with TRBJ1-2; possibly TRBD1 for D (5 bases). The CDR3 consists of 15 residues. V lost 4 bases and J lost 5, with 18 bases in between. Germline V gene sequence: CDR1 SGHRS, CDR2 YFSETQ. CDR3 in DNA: TGCGCCAGCAGCGGGGGGTCAGTCCCACTTTATGGCTACACCTTC. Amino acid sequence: CASSGGSVPLYGYTF.

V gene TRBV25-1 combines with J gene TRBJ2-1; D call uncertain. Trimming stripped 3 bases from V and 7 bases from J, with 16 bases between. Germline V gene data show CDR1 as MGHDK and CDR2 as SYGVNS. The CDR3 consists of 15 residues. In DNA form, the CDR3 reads TGTGCCAGCAGTGAGCTTAGGCCAATTCAAAATGAGCAGTTCTTC. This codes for CASSELRPIQNEQFF.

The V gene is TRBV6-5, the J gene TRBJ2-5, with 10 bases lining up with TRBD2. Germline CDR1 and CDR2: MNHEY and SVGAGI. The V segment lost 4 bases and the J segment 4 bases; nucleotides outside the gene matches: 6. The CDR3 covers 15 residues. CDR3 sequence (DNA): TGTGCCAGCAGTTCCCCTAGCGGGAGCAGAGAGACCCAGTACTTC. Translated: CASSSPSGSRETQYF.